A single sample gave rise to the 4 T cell receptor beta chains below, sequenced in a study of blood T cell repertoires in COVID-19 (TCRdb year 2020). Library preparation employed the immunoSEQ multiplex PCR assay. What TCRdb holds here is the immuneACCESS table cut down to in-frame rearrangements. Part of the clones is not present; checked against another copy, under half of the missing clones reflect an unresolved V gene, and the others are unexplained. The sample table lists under 35,000 clones, about 87% of them with a count of one. Of the sample, roughly 44% falls within the top ten clones. Sequencing was done on a sample of peripheral blood. Receptor source: a human donor in a cohort sampled during active COVID-19.

The chain carries TRBV4-1 and TRBJ1-2; the match to TRBD1 covers 8 bases. The CDR3 extends over 15 amino acids. CDR1 MGHRA and CDR2 YSYEKL come from the germline V gene. After removal of 6 bases from V and 4 bases from J, the junction contained 10 bases not matched to a gene. The CDR3 protein is CASRNNMDRAYGYTF. The CDR3 DNA is TGCGCCAGCAGGAATAATATGGACAGGGCCTATGGCTACACCTTC.

The DNA of the CDR3 is TGTGCCAGCAGTTTCAGGGAGGCGAACACTGAAGCTTTCTTT. Translation gives CASSFREANTEAFF. V and J are TRBV6-9 and TRBJ1-1, with a possible D match to TRBD1 (5 bases). CDR1 and CDR2 from the germline V gene are MNHGY and SVAAGI. The CDR3 contains 14 residues. V was trimmed by 4 bases and J by 1 base, leaving 10 bases between them.

The chain is built from TRBV27 and TRBJ2-6; D gene uncertain. There are 16 residues in the CDR3. The V gene lost 5 bases and the J gene lost 2 bases, with 13 bases spanning the gap. CDR1 and CDR2 (germline): MNHEY, SMNVEV (reference sequence). CDR3 in amino acids: CASSLMISAGANVLTF. The CDR3, as DNA: TGTGCCAGCAGTCTAATGATCAGCGCTGGGGCCAACGTCCTGACTTTC.

The chain couples TRBV5-1 to TRBJ1-1, with D perhaps matching TRBD1 (6 bases). Germline CDR1 and CDR2: SGHRS and YFSETQ. V was clipped by 4 bases and J by 3 bases, with 13 bases between them. CDR3 size: 14 residues. CDR3 loop: CASSQQGQHTEAFF. For the CDR3, the DNA is TGCGCCAGCAGCCAACAAGGACAGCACACTGAAGCTTTCTTT. The variable domain in full, completed from reference TRBV5-1 and TRBJ1-1, reads KAGVTQTPRYLIKTRGQQVTLSCSPISGHRSVSWYQQTPGQGLQFLFEYFSETQRNKGNFPGRFSGRQFSNSRSEMNVSTLELGDSALYLCASSQQGQHTEAFFGQGTRLTVV.